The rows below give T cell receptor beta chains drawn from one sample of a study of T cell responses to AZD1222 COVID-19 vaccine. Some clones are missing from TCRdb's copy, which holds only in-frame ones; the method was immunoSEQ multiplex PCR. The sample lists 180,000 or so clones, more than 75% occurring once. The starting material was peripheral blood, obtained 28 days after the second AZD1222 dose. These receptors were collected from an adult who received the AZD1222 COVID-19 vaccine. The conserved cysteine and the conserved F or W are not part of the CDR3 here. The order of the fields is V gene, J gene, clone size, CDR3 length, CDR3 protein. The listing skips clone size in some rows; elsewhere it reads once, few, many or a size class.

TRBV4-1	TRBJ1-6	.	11	ASGDQRNSPLH
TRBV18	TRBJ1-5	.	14	ASSPVGAVSNQPQH
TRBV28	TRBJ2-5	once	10	AGGRGEETQY
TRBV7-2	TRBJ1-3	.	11	ASSNRRADTIY
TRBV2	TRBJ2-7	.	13	ASSAHGTPDYEQY
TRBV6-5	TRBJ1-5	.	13	ASSSGQYQNQPQH
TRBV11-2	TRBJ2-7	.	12	ASSLNFRIYEQY
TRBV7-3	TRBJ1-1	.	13	ASSPRQSGHPQAF
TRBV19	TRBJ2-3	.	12	ASSIGDGTDTQY
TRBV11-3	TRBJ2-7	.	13	ASSLEPTSFVEQY
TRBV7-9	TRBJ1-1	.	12	ASSLDVGGTEAF
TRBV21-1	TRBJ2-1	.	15	ASSKRGLPETYNEQF
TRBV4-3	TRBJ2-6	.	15	ASSQDRTYSGANVLT
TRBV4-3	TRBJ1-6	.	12	ASSQWEGNSPLH
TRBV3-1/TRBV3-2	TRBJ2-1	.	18	ASSQDTVPTSGRQGNEQF
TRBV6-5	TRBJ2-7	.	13	ASSYSSGGGYEQY
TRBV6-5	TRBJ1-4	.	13	ASRHEDKLDEKLF
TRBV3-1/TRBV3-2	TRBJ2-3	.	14	ASSQTGTSRTDTQY
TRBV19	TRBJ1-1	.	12	ASSISGQNTEAF
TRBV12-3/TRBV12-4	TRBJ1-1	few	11	ASTRQGNTEAF
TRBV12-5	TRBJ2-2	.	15	ASGFPPGTLYTGELF
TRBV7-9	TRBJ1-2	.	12	ASSLKIRADGYT
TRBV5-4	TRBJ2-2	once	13	ASSQKDSQTGELF
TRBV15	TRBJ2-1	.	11	ATSRVRDRYQF
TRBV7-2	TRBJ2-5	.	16	ASSLSPLRLAGRETQY
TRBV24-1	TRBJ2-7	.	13	ATSDSQGDPYEQY
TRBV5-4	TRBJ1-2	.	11	ASSLGGSYGYT
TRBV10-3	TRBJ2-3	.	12	AISGRGSTDTQY
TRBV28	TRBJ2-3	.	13	ANPWTSDSTDTQY
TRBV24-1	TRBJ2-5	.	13	ASGGRAGDQETQY
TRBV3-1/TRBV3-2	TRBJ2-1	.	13	ASSQGLAGGREQF
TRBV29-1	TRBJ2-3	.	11	SVERERADTQY
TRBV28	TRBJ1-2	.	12	ASSPGGSGYGYT